There are many counts of the clone carrying this T cell receptor beta chain. Its antigen is undetermined. This specimen belongs to a study of blood T cells in healthy people across ages. In the study overall: Capturing about one barcoded beta molecule per two T cells was achieved by template switching.

Alongside a J-beta primer mix, a sample-barcoded 5' primer served in a second PCR lasting roughly 6 to 11 cycles. TCRdb redid the calling of the 5' RACE reads with MiXCR, one entry per CDR3 protein. Of roughly 2 million distinct CDR3 sequences listed, roughly 49% are singletons. General observations from the study: PBMCs went unsorted, and a conclusive naive versus antigen-experienced comparison was therefore prevented.

Losses at the gene ends were 5 bases for V and 8 bases for J; bases not matched to a gene: 11. The CDR3 contains 15 residues. The V gene's germline CDR1 is MNHEY and CDR2 SMNVEV (reference sequence). The chain links TRBV27 to TRBJ1-2; 10 bases line up with TRBD1. Sequencing used blood. This receptor was taken from a woman aged 40 to 50 in good health. In DNA, the CDR3 is TGTGCCAGCAGTCCACCGGGACAGGGGCGGCGAGGCTACACCTTC. Protein product: CASSPPGQGRRGYTF.